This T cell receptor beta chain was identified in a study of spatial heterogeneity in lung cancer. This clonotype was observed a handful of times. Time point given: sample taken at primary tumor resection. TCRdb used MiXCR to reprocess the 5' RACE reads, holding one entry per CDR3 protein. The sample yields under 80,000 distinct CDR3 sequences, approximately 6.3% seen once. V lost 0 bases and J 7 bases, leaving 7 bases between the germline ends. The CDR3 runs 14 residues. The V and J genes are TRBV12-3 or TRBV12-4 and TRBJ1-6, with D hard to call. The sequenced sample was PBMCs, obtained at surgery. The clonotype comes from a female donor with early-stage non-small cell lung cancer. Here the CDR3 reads CASSLALGNSPLHF. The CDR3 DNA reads TGTGCCAGCAGTTTAGCTCTAGGGAATTCACCCCTCCACTTT.